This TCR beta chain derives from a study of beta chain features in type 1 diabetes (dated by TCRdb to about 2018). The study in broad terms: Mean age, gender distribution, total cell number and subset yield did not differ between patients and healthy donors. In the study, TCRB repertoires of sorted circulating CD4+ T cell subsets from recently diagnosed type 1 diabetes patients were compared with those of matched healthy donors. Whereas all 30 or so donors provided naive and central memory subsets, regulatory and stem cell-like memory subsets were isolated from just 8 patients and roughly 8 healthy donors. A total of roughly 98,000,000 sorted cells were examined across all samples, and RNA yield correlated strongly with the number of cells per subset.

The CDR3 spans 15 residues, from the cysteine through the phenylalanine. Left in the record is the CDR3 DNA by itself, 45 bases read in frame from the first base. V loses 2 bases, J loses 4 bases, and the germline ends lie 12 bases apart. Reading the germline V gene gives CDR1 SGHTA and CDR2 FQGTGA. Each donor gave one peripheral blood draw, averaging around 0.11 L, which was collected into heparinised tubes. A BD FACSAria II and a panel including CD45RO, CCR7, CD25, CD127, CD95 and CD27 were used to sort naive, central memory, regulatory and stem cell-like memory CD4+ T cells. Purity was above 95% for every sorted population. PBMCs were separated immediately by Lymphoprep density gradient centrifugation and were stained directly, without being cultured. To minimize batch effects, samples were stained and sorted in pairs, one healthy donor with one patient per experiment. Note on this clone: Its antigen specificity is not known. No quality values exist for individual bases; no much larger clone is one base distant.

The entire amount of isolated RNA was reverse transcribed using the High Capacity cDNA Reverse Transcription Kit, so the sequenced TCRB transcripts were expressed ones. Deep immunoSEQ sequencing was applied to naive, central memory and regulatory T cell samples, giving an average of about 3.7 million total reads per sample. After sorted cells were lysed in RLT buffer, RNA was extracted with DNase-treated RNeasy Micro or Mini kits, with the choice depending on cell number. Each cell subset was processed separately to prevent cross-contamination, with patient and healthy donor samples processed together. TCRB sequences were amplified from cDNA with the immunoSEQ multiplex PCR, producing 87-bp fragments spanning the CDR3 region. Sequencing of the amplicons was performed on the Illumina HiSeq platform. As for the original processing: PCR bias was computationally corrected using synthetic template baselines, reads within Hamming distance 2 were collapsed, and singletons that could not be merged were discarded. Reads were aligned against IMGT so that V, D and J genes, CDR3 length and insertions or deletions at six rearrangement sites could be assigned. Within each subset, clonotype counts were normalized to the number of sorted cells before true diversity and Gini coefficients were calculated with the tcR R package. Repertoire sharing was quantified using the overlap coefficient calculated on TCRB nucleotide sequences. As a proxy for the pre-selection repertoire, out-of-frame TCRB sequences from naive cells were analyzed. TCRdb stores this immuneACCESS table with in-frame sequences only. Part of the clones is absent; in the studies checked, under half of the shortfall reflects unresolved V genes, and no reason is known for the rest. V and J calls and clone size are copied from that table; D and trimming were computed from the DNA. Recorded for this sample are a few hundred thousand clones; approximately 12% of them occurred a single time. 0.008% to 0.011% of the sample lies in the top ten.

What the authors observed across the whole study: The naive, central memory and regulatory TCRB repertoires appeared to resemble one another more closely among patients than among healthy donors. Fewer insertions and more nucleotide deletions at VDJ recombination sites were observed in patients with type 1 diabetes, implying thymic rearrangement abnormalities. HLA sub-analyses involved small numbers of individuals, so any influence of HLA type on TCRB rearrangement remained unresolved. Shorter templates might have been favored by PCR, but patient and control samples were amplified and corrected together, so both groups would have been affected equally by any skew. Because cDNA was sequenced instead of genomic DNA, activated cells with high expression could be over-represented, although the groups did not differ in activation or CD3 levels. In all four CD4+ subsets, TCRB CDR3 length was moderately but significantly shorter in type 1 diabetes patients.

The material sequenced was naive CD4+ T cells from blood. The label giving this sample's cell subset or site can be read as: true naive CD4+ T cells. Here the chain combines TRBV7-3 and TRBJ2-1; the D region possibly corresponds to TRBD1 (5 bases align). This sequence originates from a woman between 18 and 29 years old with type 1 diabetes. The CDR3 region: CASSLGVGVYNEQFF. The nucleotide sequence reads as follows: TGTGCCAGCAGCTTAGGTGTAGGGGTATACAATGAGCAGTTCTTC. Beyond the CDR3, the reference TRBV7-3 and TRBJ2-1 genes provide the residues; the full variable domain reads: GAGVSQTPSNKVTEKGKYVELRCDPISGHTALYWYRQSLGQGPEFLIYFQGTGAADDSGLPNDRFFAVRPEGSVSTLKIQRTERGDSAVYLCASSLGVGVYNEQFFGPGTRLTVL.